The 25 T cell receptor beta chains listed next were all sequenced from one sample in a study of T-cell reconstitution after alpha-beta-depleted transplantation in children. For TCRbeta, the library was prepared with unique molecular identifiers. MiXCR, applied by TCRdb to the PCR reads, yields one record per CDR3 protein. Of around 700,000 distinct CDR3 sequences listed, under 15% are singletons. The sample here was PBMCs, taken before TCRalphabeta/CD19-depleted stem cell transplant. These receptors all stem from a girl aged 2 to 9 with congenital amegakaryocytic thrombocytopenia, due to receive a stem cell transplant.

This clonotype was recorded many times. The V gene is TRBV5-1, the J gene TRBJ1-1; D perhaps matches TRBD1 (6 bases). This CDR3 has 15 amino acids. V lost 4 bases, J lost 0 bases, and 13 bases lay in between. Germline values: CDR1 SGHRS, CDR2 YFSETQ. This chain's CDR3 is CASSPTGDLNTEAFF. CDR3 nucleotide sequence: TGCGCCAGCAGCCCGACAGGCGACCTGAACACTGAAGCTTTCTTT.

The table lists this clonotype with a few counts. This chain links TRBV7-9 with TRBJ2-2; D is unclear. CDR3 length equals 13 residues. V was trimmed by 5 bases and J by 5 bases, leaving 9 bases between them. The germline gives CDR1 SEHNR, CDR2 FQNEAQ (reference sequence). The CDR3 DNA reads TGTGCCAGCAGCATCGTTTTAACCGGGGAGCTGTTTTTT. Translating gives CASSIVLTGELFF.

This clonotype was recorded many times. The V call is TRBV6-2 or TRBV6-3, the J call TRBJ2-1; D remains ambiguous. The V gene's germline CDR1 is MNHEY and CDR2 SVGEGT. The length of the CDR3 is 13 residues. V dropped 7 bases and J dropped 5 bases, with 12 bases sitting between them. The CDR3 reads CASTFVAHNEQFF. CDR3 DNA: TGTGCCAGCACCTTTGTTGCCCACAATGAGCAGTTCTTC.

This rearrangement joins TRBV2 to TRBJ2-2; 8 bases are a match to TRBD2. The trim removed 6 bases at V and 6 bases at J, leaving 12 bases unmatched. Germline CDR1 is SNHLY and CDR2 is FYNNEI. This CDR3 is built from 16 residues. CDR3 residues: CASRGLNSGKAGELFF. CDR3 nucleotides: TGTGCCAGCAGAGGTTTAAATAGCGGGAAAGCCGGGGAGCTGTTTTTT.

This clonotype has ten or more counts. V is TRBV12-3 or TRBV12-4 and J is TRBJ2-3; D is perhaps TRBD1 (6 bases). Trimming left V 6 bases short and J 2 bases short, with 15 bases between. CDR3 length: 15 amino acids. CDR3 nucleotide sequence: TGTGCCAGCAGCACGGGGACACAGAACACAGATACGCAGTATTTT. Translated: CASSTGTQNTDTQYF.

Details on this clonotype: A much bigger clone sits one base away, suggesting this may be a read error. The rearrangement uses TRBV2 and TRBJ2-2, with D unclear. V was clipped by 8 bases and J by 2 bases, with 12 bases between them. CDR1 is SNHLY and CDR2 is FYNNEI in the germline V gene. This CDR3 is built from 14 residues. CDR3 region: CASQDFPNTGELFF. DNA for the CDR3: TGTGCCAGCCAAGACTTTCCTAACACCGGGGAGCTGTTTTTT.

The J gene is TRBJ2-2, the V gene TRBV30; 7 bases match TRBD2. The J segment lost 7 bases and the V segment lost 5 bases, leaving 7 bases of the junction unmatched. From germline, CDR1 is GTSNPN and CDR2 SVGIG (reference sequence). This CDR3 comprises 13 residues. The CDR3 region has the DNA TGTGCCTGGGGTCTCGCGGGAGACGGGGAGCTGTTTTTT. This codes for CAWGLAGDGELFF.

This clonotype occurred many times. In DNA, the CDR3 is TGCAGTGCTAGACCCAACTTAGCGGGGAGCACAGATACGCAGTATTTT. This encodes CSARPNLAGSTDTQYF. The V and J genes are TRBV20-1 and TRBJ2-3; TRBD2 matches at 8 bases. The V gene's germline CDR1 is DFQATT and CDR2 SNEGSKA (reference sequence). The CDR3 has 16 residues. The J segment lost 0 bases and the V segment lost 2 bases, leaving 7 bases of the junction unmatched.

The CDR3 bases are TGTGCCAGCAGTTATCTTGGACGGCCGAGATCAGATACGCAGTATTTT. Amino acids: CASSYLGRPRSDTQYF. The rearrangement links TRBV6-5 to TRBJ2-3; D is undetermined. CDR1 and CDR2 from the germline V gene are MNHEY and SVGAGI. CDR3 length equals 16 residues. With 3 bases removed from V and 4 bases from J, the gap between germline ends came to 17 bases.

This clonotype was observed at least ten times. The chain links TRBV6-5 to TRBJ2-7; possible D gene TRBD2, 6 bases. The CDR3 is 11 residues long. V lost 8 bases and J lost 5, with 10 bases in between. CDR1 MNHEY and CDR2 SVGAGI come from the germline V gene. CDR3 residues: CASRGIHEQYF. The CDR3 nucleotides are TGTGCCAGCCGCGGGATCCACGAGCAGTACTTC.

This clonotype was recorded at least ten times. Written as DNA, the CDR3 is TGCGCCAGCAGCCAAGATTCTATCTCACGCGGGAGAGACAACACCGGGGAGCTGTTTTTT. Encoded protein: CASSQDSISRGRDNTGELFF. V is TRBV4-1 and J is TRBJ2-2, with 7 bases that match TRBD2. CDR3 length: 20 amino acids. The junction had 15 bases not matched to a gene; V was cut back by 0 bases and J by 2 bases. Germline V gene lookup returns CDR1 MGHRA and CDR2 YSYEKL.

This clonotype was observed a few times. V is TRBV5-1 and J is TRBJ2-7; D tentatively reads TRBD1 or TRBD2 (6 bases each). This CDR3 is 15 amino acids long. CDR1 and CDR2 from the germline V gene are SGHRS and YFSETQ. The ends were cut back, 1 base at V and 3 bases at J, with 14 bases in the middle. CDR3 DNA sequence: TGCGCCAGCAGCTTGAGCGTCGGGGGCTACTACGAGCAGTACTTC. As protein: CASSLSVGGYYEQYF.

This clonotype has only a few counts. The chain couples TRBV27 to TRBJ2-5; a weak D match, TRBD1 (6 bases). V was clipped by 3 bases and J by 3 bases, with 17 bases between them. Looked up from germline, CDR1 is MNHEY and CDR2 is SMNVEV (reference sequence). The CDR3 totals 16 residues. The CDR3 DNA sequence: TGTGCCAGCAGTTTCGTGGGGCGGGCAGGGGAAGAGACCCAGTACTTC. Its protein is CASSFVGRAGEETQYF.

Only a few counts were recorded for this clonotype. The chain joins TRBV20-1 to TRBJ2-7; TRBD1 aligns across 9 bases. Germline loops: CDR1 DFQATT, CDR2 SNEGSKA (reference sequence). J gave up 1 base and V 3 bases, and 7 bases lay outside the gene matches. The CDR3 loop spans 15 amino acids. As DNA, the CDR3 is TGCAGTGCTAGCCAGACAGGGGGTTATTCCTACGAGCAGTACTTC. Translated: CSASQTGGYSYEQYF.

This clonotype was detected many times. The chain combines TRBV20-1 with TRBJ2-3, with D possibly being TRBD1 (5 bases). This CDR3 comprises 16 residues. The germline V gene encodes CDR1 DFQATT and CDR2 SNEGSKA (reference sequence). V lost 5 bases and J lost 2, with 20 bases in between. CDR3 nucleotides: TGCAGTGCTTCTCCCCTTGGGGCAGCATCCACAGATACGCAGTATTTT. It yields the protein CSASPLGAASTDTQYF.

The gene calls are TRBV7-9 and TRBJ2-1, with 13 bases that match TRBD2. Trimming removed 5 bases from V and 4 bases from J; junction bases left unmatched: 5. The germline V gene has CDR1 SEHNR and CDR2 FQNEAQ (reference sequence). The CDR3 is 16 residues long. The CDR3 DNA reads as TGTGCCAGCAGCGGAGGACTAGCGGGAGTTTACAATGAGCAGTTCTTC. It is translated as CASSGGLAGVYNEQFF.

CDR3 amino acids: CSARATGATYEQYF. CDR3 bases: TGCAGTGCTAGAGCGACAGGGGCCACCTACGAGCAGTACTTC. The chain employs TRBV20-1 and TRBJ2-7; TRBD1 agrees at 8 bases. CDR1 is DFQATT and CDR2 is SNEGSKA in the germline V gene (reference sequence). V lost 1 base to trimming and J lost 2 bases; unmatched junction nucleotides: 4. The CDR3 extends over 14 amino acids.

This clonotype has a count of ten or more. The rearrangement links TRBV5-6 to TRBJ2-4; TRBD2 matches 7 bases. The CDR3 length is 15 residues. V dropped 3 bases and J dropped 6; count of bases not matched to a gene: 9. Germline CDR1 is SGHDT and CDR2 is YYEEEE. The CDR3 loop is CASSSRAGGLNIQYF. The CDR3 DNA is TGTGCCAGCAGCTCCCGAGCCGGGGGGTTAAACATTCAGTACTTC.

This clonotype was counted ten times or more. This chain links TRBV20-1 with TRBJ1-2, with TRBD1 matching over 7 bases. With V trimmed by 5 bases and J by 3 bases, 3 bases remained unmatched. This CDR3 has 12 amino acids. Per the germline V gene, CDR1 is DFQATT and CDR2 is SNEGSKA (reference sequence). The CDR3 DNA is TGCAGTGCTGACGACAGGGACTATGGCTACACCTTC. Translated: CSADDRDYGYTF.

This clonotype appeared a few times. The chain uses TRBV4-1 and TRBJ2-7, with 11 bases fitting TRBD2. Germline V gene data show CDR1 as MGHRA and CDR2 as YSYEKL. The CDR3 extends over 15 amino acids. With 0 bases clipped from V and 6 bases from J, the junction kept 4 bases outside the gene matches. In nucleotides, the CDR3 is TGCGCCAGCAGCCAAGAGGGAGGGACTAGCGGCGAGCAGTACTTC. Translated, it gives CASSQEGGTSGEQYF.

This clonotype was counted at least ten times. The J gene is TRBJ2-3, the V gene TRBV29-1; no clear D. V gave up 8 bases and J gave up 2 bases, with 17 bases separating them. Germline lookup yields CDR1 SQVTM and CDR2 ANQGSEA. The CDR3 runs 14 residues. CDR3 sequence reads: CSSHLIHHTDTQYF. In DNA, the CDR3 is TGCAGCTCTCACCTAATCCACCACACAGATACGCAGTATTTT.

There are many counts of this clonotype. DNA for the CDR3: TGTGCCAGCAGTCCTAGCAGGTCATCTGATACGCAGTATTTT. Protein product: CASSPSRSSDTQYF. V usage is TRBV12-3 or TRBV12-4 and J usage is TRBJ2-3; D is possibly TRBD2 (5 bases). The V end lost 5 bases, the J end lost 6 bases, and 15 bases lay between the germline ends. This CDR3 spans 14 amino acids.

Ten or more counts support this clonotype. The chain is built from TRBV5-6 and TRBJ2-2; 9 positions agree with TRBD1. The CDR3 extends over 16 amino acids. CDR1 and CDR2 from the germline V gene are SGHDT and YYEEEE. The trim removed 5 bases at V and 4 bases at J, leaving 9 bases unmatched. CDR3 loop: CASSFLPGQGTGELFF. Here the CDR3 DNA reads TGTGCCAGCAGTTTTCTACCGGGACAGGGCACCGGGGAGCTGTTTTTT.

This clonotype occurred a few times. The rearrangement uses TRBV20-1 and TRBJ2-7; 10 positions agree with TRBD2. Trimming removed 0 bases from V and 7 bases from J; junction bases left unmatched: 12. The CDR3 is made up of 16 amino acids. Germline values: CDR1 DFQATT, CDR2 SNEGSKA (reference sequence). CDR3: CSARDGKSGRAGEQYF. In DNA, the CDR3 is TGCAGTGCTAGAGACGGAAAAAGCGGGAGGGCTGGTGAGCAGTACTTC.

The chain couples TRBV12-3 or TRBV12-4 to TRBJ2-3, with TRBD2 matching 7 bases. V dropped 6 bases and J dropped 2; count of bases not matched to a gene: 8. This CDR3 comprises 15 residues. As DNA, the CDR3 is TGTGCCAGCAGCAAAAGCGGGATCGACACAGATACGCAGTATTTT. Residues: CASSKSGIDTDTQYF.